This passage covers 22 T cell receptor beta chains from one sample sequenced in a study of yellow fever vaccine responses in identical twins. TCRdb independently ran MiXCR on the RT-PCR reads; one entry per CDR3 protein. This sample has 9,500 to 11,000 distinct CDR3 sequences, with around 77% found just once. The sample in question was T cells from blood (PBMCs), unsorted or a sorted subset (not recorded which), obtained before or after yellow fever vaccination (not recorded which). The receptor source for this set is a woman under 30 who received the yellow fever vaccine.

The chain recombines TRBV11-1 with TRBJ1-1; 7 bases are a match to TRBD1. CDR1 is SGHAT, CDR2 FQDESV, per germline (reference sequence). J lost 5 bases, V lost 5 bases, and 5 bases had no gene match. The length of the CDR3 is 13 residues. This chain's CDR3 is CASSHPGQTEAFF. CDR3 coding DNA: TGTGCCAGCAGCCACCCGGGACAGACTGAAGCTTTCTTT.

This sequence joins TRBV9 and TRBJ1-1; unclear D gene. Trimming cost V 1 base and J 5 bases, with 3 bases left between them. This CDR3 spans 11 amino acids. CDR1 SGDLS and CDR2 YYNGEE come from the germline V gene. The CDR3 bases are TGTGCCAGCAGCGTAATAACTGAAGCTTTCTTT. This codes for CASSVITEAFF.

The chain is built from TRBV12-3 or TRBV12-4 and TRBJ2-2; a possible D gene is TRBD1 (6 bases). Between the trimmed V and J ends, which lost 4 bases and 5 bases, there was a span of 14 bases. CDR3 length: 15 amino acids. The CDR3 region is CASSSPGQSTGELFF. CDR3 in DNA: TGTGCCAGCAGTTCACCGGGACAATCGACCGGGGAGCTGTTTTTT.

The chain couples TRBV5-4 to TRBJ2-5; D call uncertain. Germline values: CDR1 SGHNT, CDR2 YYREEE (reference sequence). The CDR3 length is 11 residues. Trimming removed 2 bases from V and 5 bases from J, with 4 bases in between. CDR3 in DNA: TGTGCCAGCAGCTTAAGGGAGACCCAGTACTTC. Protein product: CASSLRETQYF.

The J gene is TRBJ2-1, the V gene TRBV7-6; D possibly matches TRBD1 or TRBD2 (5 bases each). The CDR3 covers 20 residues. Germline assignment: CDR1 SGHVS and CDR2 FNYEAQ. The V gene lost 6 bases and the J gene lost 5 bases, with 32 bases spanning the gap. This chain's CDR3 is CASSRTQIGTYQPQNNEQFF. The CDR3 bases are TGTGCCAGCAGTCGGACCCAAATCGGGACCTACCAACCCCAAAACAATGAGCAGTTCTTC.

This clonotype was observed a handful of times. The CDR3 does not close with the conserved phenylalanine or tryptophan, likely indicating a read error. The chain links TRBV25-1 to TRBJ1-4; unclear D gene. V was shortened by 2 bases and J by 3 bases, with 7 bases between the two germline ends. CDR3 size: 14 residues. Germline-derived CDR1 and CDR2 are MGHDK and SYGVNS. The CDR3 DNA reads TGTGCCAGCAGTGAAGTGTCCGCTAATGAAAAACTGTTTTCT. As protein: CASSEVSANEKLFS.

V gene TRBV5-4 combines with J gene TRBJ2-1, with D perhaps matching TRBD1 (6 bases). The length of the CDR3 is 13 residues. Germline values: CDR1 SGHNT, CDR2 YYREEE (reference sequence). With 0 bases removed from V and 10 bases from J, the gap between germline ends came to 11 bases. The CDR3 loop is CASSLGGPREQFF. CDR3 in DNA: TGTGCCAGCAGCTTGGGGGGGCCAAGGGAGCAGTTCTTC.

The rearrangement uses TRBV5-1 and TRBJ2-3; either TRBD1 or TRBD2 may fit D (5 bases each). Deletions cut 0 bases from V and 3 bases from J, with 11 bases between. Germline V gives CDR1 SGHRS, CDR2 YFSETQ. This CDR3 has 15 residues. CDR3 protein: CASSLVGGLTDTQYF. The DNA of the CDR3 is TGCGCCAGCAGCTTGGTTGGGGGTTTGACAGATACGCAGTATTTT.

The V call is TRBV7-6, the J call TRBJ1-1; D is ambiguous. The CDR3 is 16 residues long. The germline gives CDR1 SGHVS, CDR2 FNYEAQ. The germline V and J ends were trimmed by 1 base and 5 bases, with 17 bases remaining between them. CDR3 residues: CASSLGVRTYGTEAFF. CDR3 DNA: TGTGCCAGCAGCTTAGGGGTTAGGACTTACGGGACTGAAGCTTTCTTT. Full variable domain (outside the CDR3, taken from reference TRBV7-6 and TRBJ1-1): GAGVSQSPRYKVTKRGQDVALRCDPISGHVSLYWYRQALGQGPEFLTYFNYEAQQDKSGLPNDRFSAERPEGSISTLTIQRTEQRDSAMYRCASSLGVRTYGTEAFFGQGTRLTVV.

This clonotype came up a few times. The rearrangement uses TRBV15 and TRBJ1-2; 7 nucleotides agree with TRBD1. CDR1 and CDR2 (germline): LNHNV, YYDKDF (reference sequence). V lost 0 bases to trimming and J lost 3 bases; unmatched junction nucleotides: 7. The CDR3 contains 16 residues. The CDR3 bases are TGTGCCACCAGCAGAGATATGGACAGGAGGGACTATGGCTACACCTTC. This gives the protein CATSRDMDRRDYGYTF.

The V call is TRBV5-6, the J call TRBJ2-7; D may be TRBD1 (6 bases). Trimming cost V 0 bases and J 2 bases, with 12 bases left between them. CDR1 is SGHDT and CDR2 is YYEEEE in the germline V gene. The CDR3 contains 15 residues. The CDR3 loop reads CASSLAGTRPYEQYV. The CDR3 region has the DNA TGTGCCAGCAGCTTGGCCGGGACAAGACCCTACGAGCAGTACGTC.

The rearrangement joins TRBV11-1 to TRBJ1-1; a possible D gene is TRBD1 (5 bases). Trimming took 3 bases from V and 1 from J, leaving 12 bases between them. There are 15 residues in the CDR3. Germline V gene lookup returns CDR1 SGHAT and CDR2 FQDESV (reference sequence). The CDR3 nucleotides are TGTGCCAGCAGCTTTTCGGGGGGAAAGAACACTGAAGCTTTCTTT. Residues: CASSFSGGKNTEAFF.

V is TRBV11-1 and J is TRBJ2-3; D remains unclear. The CDR3 consists of 13 residues. From germline, CDR1 is SGHAT and CDR2 FQDESV (reference sequence). Trimming took 2 bases from V and 5 from J, leaving 8 bases between them. The CDR3 sequence is CASSLLSGDTQYF. CDR3 sequence (DNA): TGTGCCAGCAGCTTATTATCTGGAGATACGCAGTATTTT. The complete variable domain, with remaining parts taken from reference TRBV11-1 and TRBJ2-3, reads EAEVAQSPRYKITEKSQAVAFWCDPISGHATLYWYRQILGQGPELLVQFQDESVVDDSQLPKDRFSAERLKGVDSTLKIQPAELGDSAMYLCASSLLSGDTQYFGPGTRLTVL.

This chain uses TRBV29-1 with TRBJ2-1; D possibly corresponds to TRBD2 (5 bases). Deletions cut 6 bases from V and 4 bases from J, with 19 bases between. CDR1 SQVTM and CDR2 ANQGSEA come from the germline V gene. The CDR3 extends over 15 amino acids. CDR3 region: CSVSMRASSYNEQFF. In DNA form, the CDR3 reads TGCAGCGTCAGCATGAGGGCGTCCTCTTACAATGAGCAGTTCTTC.

The V gene is TRBV29-1, the J gene TRBJ2-6; D is perhaps TRBD1 (5 bases). The CDR3 totals 17 residues. Germline lookup yields CDR1 SQVTM and CDR2 ANQGSEA. V was clipped by 1 base and J by 0 bases, with 13 bases between them. The CDR3 loop reads CSVEGFDSTSGANVLTF. DNA for the CDR3: TGCAGCGTTGAAGGGTTTGACAGTACCTCTGGGGCCAACGTCCTGACTTTC.

V usage is TRBV2 and J usage is TRBJ1-2; TRBD1 matches at 7 bases. Germline CDR1 is SNHLY and CDR2 is FYNNEI. V lost 4 bases to trimming and J lost 5 bases; unmatched junction nucleotides: 19. The CDR3 totals 18 residues. The CDR3 loop reads CASSASRDSLSRGYGYTF. CDR3 bases: TGTGCCAGCAGTGCTTCCCGGGACAGCCTCTCGAGGGGATATGGCTACACCTTC.

The chain uses TRBV6-2 or TRBV6-3 and TRBJ2-3; TRBD2 matches at 9 bases. The V gene's germline CDR1 is MNHEY and CDR2 SVGEGT. V was pared by 5 bases and J by 0 bases, with 6 bases of the junction left unmatched. The CDR3 runs 16 residues. Here the CDR3 DNA reads TGTGCCAGCAGTCACCCTAGCGGGGCTAGCACAGATACGCAGTATTTT. This encodes CASSHPSGASTDTQYF.

This clonotype has more than one count but fewer than ten. V is TRBV6-1 and J is TRBJ2-1, with D perhaps TRBD2 (6 bases). In germline, CDR1 is MNHNS, CDR2 SASEGT. There are 14 residues in the CDR3. The V end lost 6 bases, the J end lost 4 bases, and 13 bases lay between the germline ends. CDR3 sequence reads: CASSGEAEYNEQFF. CDR3 DNA: TGTGCCAGCAGCGGGGAGGCCGAATACAATGAGCAGTTCTTC.

Remarks on this clonotype: Mismatch with germline at one junction end may stem from a read error. The chain couples TRBV9 to TRBJ2-1; 8 bases agree with TRBD2. The length of the CDR3 is 15 residues. The germline V gene has CDR1 SGDLS and CDR2 YYNGEE. The CDR3 protein is CASSRSGGPYNEQSF. The CDR3 coding sequence is TGTGCCAGCAGCCGAAGCGGGGGACCCTACAATGAGCAGTCCTTC.

This sequence joins TRBV4-1 and TRBJ1-4, with 9 bases matching TRBD1. CDR1 is MGHRA and CDR2 is YSYEKL in the germline V gene. The V and J ends lost 0 bases and 8 bases, in that order; junction bases with no gene match: 7. This CDR3 comprises 16 residues. The CDR3 DNA is TGCGCCAGCAGCCAAGAGGGAGGGACAGGGTACGAAAAACTGTTTTTT. This codes for CASSQEGGTGYEKLFF.

The rearrangement links TRBV29-1 to TRBJ2-7; D remains unclear. The germline gives CDR1 SQVTM, CDR2 ANQGSEA. With 3 bases removed from V and 4 bases from J, the gap between germline ends came to 7 bases. This CDR3 is 11 amino acids long. The CDR3 DNA follows: TGCAGCGTTGATCTCGGGTACGAGCAGTACTTC. Amino acids: CSVDLGYEQYF.

The genes are TRBV28 and TRBJ2-1; no reliable D call. Deletions cut 6 bases from V and 8 bases from J, with 11 bases between. CDR1 is MDHEN and CDR2 is SYDVKM in the germline V gene. The length of the CDR3 is 12 residues. CDR3 protein: CASRGSSYEQFF. The CDR3 DNA is TGTGCCAGCAGGGGGTCTTCTTATGAGCAGTTCTTC.